Presented here are 20 T cell receptor beta chains from one specimen sequenced in a study of identical twins. Via MiXCR, TCRdb re-called the 5' RACE reads, giving one row per CDR3 protein. This sample has approximately 470,000 distinct CDR3 sequences; 12% to 15% occur once, and the top ten carry around 0.48%. This same sample was also part of a study on yellow fever vaccine responses in identical twins.

The sequenced sample was CD4+ T cells sorted from blood. These receptors were obtained from a woman aged 18-30 years in good health.

The chain is built from TRBV3-1 and TRBJ1-1; 8 nucleotides match TRBD1. The V segment lost 4 bases and the J segment 6 bases; nucleotides outside the gene matches: 10. Germline V lookup: CDR1 LGHDT, CDR2 YNNKEL (reference sequence). The CDR3 sequence is 15 residues long. The CDR3 spells CASSRETPGGSEAFF. The CDR3 bases are TGTGCCAGCAGCCGCGAGACCCCAGGGGGCTCTGAAGCTTTCTTT.

This clonotype came up a few times. In DNA form, the CDR3 reads TGCAGTGCTTCATGGGCGGGGGGCAGCACAGATACGCAGTATTTT. Translating it yields CSASWAGGSTDTQYF. V and J are TRBV20-1 and TRBJ2-3; 8 bases agree with TRBD2. V trimming: 5 bases; J trimming: 0 bases; junction bases outside the gene matches: 7. The V gene's germline CDR1 is DFQATT and CDR2 SNEGSKA (reference sequence). The CDR3 has 15 residues.

The chain employs TRBV5-1 and TRBJ2-1; D unresolved. The CDR3 totals 15 residues. Trimming left V 9 bases short and J 4 bases short, with 20 bases between. Germline CDR1 SGHRS, CDR2 YFSETQ. CDR3 DNA: TGCGCCACCCCTATGGCTTCGCGTTTATACAATGAGCAGTTCTTC. This encodes CATPMASRLYNEQFF.

Only a few counts were recorded for this clonotype. Here the CDR3 reads CASSEIPGQGSEKLFF. The CDR3, as DNA: TGTGCCAGCAGCGAAATTCCGGGACAGGGAAGTGAAAAACTGTTTTTT. The chain combines TRBV12-3 or TRBV12-4 with TRBJ1-4; TRBD1 aligns across 9 bases. V dropped 6 bases and J dropped 7; count of bases not matched to a gene: 12. This CDR3 region has 16 residues.

CDR3 sequence: CASSFSVGAVDTQYF. The CDR3 coding sequence is TGTGCCAGCAGCTTTTCTGTCGGGGCAGTAGATACGCAGTATTTT. This rearrangement joins TRBV7-3 to TRBJ2-3; D possibly matches TRBD1 or TRBD2 (5 bases each). This CDR3 has 15 residues. V lost 3 bases and J 5 bases, leaving 15 bases between the germline ends. Germline-derived CDR1 and CDR2 are SGHTA and FQGTGA.

This clonotype was observed a handful of times. The J gene is TRBJ2-2, the V gene TRBV15, with 7 bases fitting TRBD2. The CDR3 length is 16 residues. J gave up 5 bases and V 0 bases, and 6 bases lay outside the gene matches. In germline, CDR1 is LNHNV, CDR2 YYDKDF (reference sequence). The CDR3 nucleotides read TGTGCCACCAGCAGAGAAGTGGGAGGGAGAACCGGGGAGCTGTTTTTT. Its translation: CATSREVGGRTGELFF.

This sequence joins TRBV20-1 and TRBJ1-6; D is undetermined. V gave up 6 bases and J gave up 6 bases, with 12 bases separating them. This CDR3 comprises 13 residues. Germline values: CDR1 DFQATT, CDR2 SNEGSKA (reference sequence). In DNA form, the CDR3 reads TGCAGTGCCGTGTGGGGTTTTAATTCACCCCTCCACTTT. It codes for CSAVWGFNSPLHF.

In this sample, this clonotype turned up a few times. The chain recombines TRBV11-2 with TRBJ2-1, with D uncertain. This CDR3 has 16 amino acids. Germline CDR1 is SGHAT and CDR2 is FQNNGV. The V end was cut by 2 bases, the J end by 0 bases, with 11 bases between. The CDR3 DNA is TGTGCCAGCAGCTTATATCGGCCCTACTCCTACAATGAGCAGTTCTTC. Encoded protein: CASSLYRPYSYNEQFF. Variable domain in full (rest from reference TRBV11-2 and TRBJ2-1): EAGVAQSPRYKIIEKRQSVAFWCNPISGHATLYWYQQILGQGPKLLIQFQNNGVVDDSQLPKDRFSAERLKGVDSTLKIQPAKLEDSAVYLCASSLYRPYSYNEQFFGPGTRLTVL.

This clonotype has ten or more counts. This sequence joins TRBV28 and TRBJ2-7; TRBD1 matches 8 bases. The germline V gene has CDR1 MDHEN and CDR2 SYDVKM. J was trimmed by 2 bases and V by 6 bases; bases with no gene match: 6. The CDR3 loop spans 14 amino acids. The CDR3 nucleotides read TGTGCCAGCAGCCGGACAGGGCTACCCTACGAGCAGTACTTC. Translating it yields CASSRTGLPYEQYF. The full variable domain, rest sourced from reference TRBV28 and TRBJ2-7, is DVKVTQSSRYLVKRTGEKVFLECVQDMDHENMFWYRQDPGLGLRLIYFSYDVKMKEKGDIPEGYSVSREKKERFSLILESASTNQTSMYLCASSRTGLPYEQYFGPGTRLTVT.

This clonotype was detected only a few times. The chain carries TRBV7-9 and TRBJ2-2; weak D call: TRBD1 (6 bases). Trimming stripped 1 base from V and 2 bases from J, with 14 bases between. Looked up from germline, CDR1 is SEHNR and CDR2 is FQNEAQ (reference sequence). This CDR3 is built from 17 residues. The CDR3, as DNA: TGTGCCAGCAGCTTAGGGAGGTGGACAGCCAACACCGGGGAGCTGTTTTTT. It yields the protein CASSLGRWTANTGELFF.

The V call is TRBV6-2 or TRBV6-3, the J call TRBJ2-4; the D gene could be TRBD1 or TRBD2 (5 bases each). CDR3 length equals 12 residues. Trimming took off 6 bases at V and 9 bases at J, with 12 bases between the two ends. Germline V gene lookup returns CDR1 MNHEY and CDR2 SVGEGT. CDR3 sequence (DNA): TGTGCCAGCAGGACGGGGCCGGGCATTCAGTACTTC. Residues: CASRTGPGIQYF.

This clonotype was seen a handful of times. The chain carries TRBV12-3 or TRBV12-4 and TRBJ2-7; 8 bases align to TRBD1. CDR3 length: 14 amino acids. V shed 1 base, J shed 5 bases, and the junction held 4 bases outside the gene matches. The CDR3 spells CASSLGQGLNEQYF. CDR3 DNA sequence: TGTGCCAGCAGTTTAGGACAGGGGCTGAACGAGCAGTACTTC.

In its sample, this clonotype was seen a few times. The rearrangement links TRBV15 to TRBJ2-3; D assignment may be TRBD1 or TRBD2 (5 bases each). Trimming removed 5 bases at V and 8 bases at J, with 26 bases between. This CDR3 spans 17 amino acids. Germline CDR1 is LNHNV and CDR2 is YYDKDF (reference sequence). DNA of the CDR3: TGTGCCACCAGCTCTTCCCCGGGACGTCCTTATAAGGGTACGCAGTATTTT. It translates to CATSSSPGRPYKGTQYF.

In this sample, this clonotype turned up a few times. The chain carries TRBV6-2 or TRBV6-3 and TRBJ2-6; the D is unclear. Trimming removed 6 bases from V and 4 bases from J, with 13 bases in between. The length of the CDR3 is 15 residues. Looked up from germline, CDR1 is MNHEY and CDR2 is SVGEGT. The CDR3 is CASRQGFTGANVLTF. CDR3 DNA sequence: TGTGCCAGCAGGCAAGGTTTTACCGGGGCCAACGTCCTGACTTTC.

This clonotype has more than one count but fewer than ten. The chain is built from TRBV6-1 and TRBJ2-2; possible D gene TRBD2, 6 bases. The CDR3 covers 17 residues. The V end was cut by 7 bases, the J end by 5 bases, with 23 bases between. Germline-derived CDR1 and CDR2 are MNHNS and SASEGT. Here the CDR3 reads CASTRRAHKLGTGELFF. CDR3 sequence (DNA): TGTGCCAGCACCCGGAGGGCCCACAAGCTGGGTACCGGGGAGCTGTTTTTT.

This clonotype has at least ten counts. The V call is TRBV20-1, the J call TRBJ1-3, with D unresolved. The CDR3 length is 15 residues. Germline V gene lookup returns CDR1 DFQATT and CDR2 SNEGSKA (reference sequence). Between the trimmed V and J ends, which lost 3 bases and 0 bases, there was a span of 12 bases. The CDR3 coding sequence is TGCAGTGCTAGGCCCCACATCAGCTCTGGAAACACCATATATTTT. It codes for CSARPHISSGNTIYF.

CDR3 sequence reads: CASSPSGTFSYEQYF. The CDR3 DNA reads TGTGCCAGCTCACCTTCCGGGACCTTCTCCTACGAGCAGTACTTC. This chain connects TRBV18 to TRBJ2-7, with D tentatively TRBD1 or TRBD2 (5 bases each). V was cut by 3 bases and J by 0 bases, with 12 bases left in between. The CDR3 contains 15 residues. Germline assignment: CDR1 KGHSH and CDR2 LQKENI.

This clonotype was seen more than once but under ten times. V gene TRBV5-1 combines with J gene TRBJ2-5; D gene unclear. From germline, CDR1 is SGHRS and CDR2 YFSETQ. The V end was cut by 0 bases, the J end by 1 base, with 7 bases between. The CDR3 length is 14 residues. The CDR3 region has the DNA TGCGCCAGCAGCTTGGTTGATAGCCAAGAGACCCAGTACTTC. Its translation: CASSLVDSQETQYF.

V is TRBV7-2 and J is TRBJ2-7; D gene uncertain. CDR3 length: 14 residues. V lost 1 base to trimming and J lost 3 bases, with 10 bases between them. Looked up from germline, CDR1 is SGHTA and CDR2 is FQGNSA. CDR3 coding DNA: TGTGCCAGCAGCTTAGAGACGGCAAACTACGAGCAGTACTTC. As protein: CASSLETANYEQYF.

This clonotype appeared a few times. The chain recombines TRBV20-1 with TRBJ2-3; D may be TRBD1 (6 bases). Germline values: CDR1 DFQATT, CDR2 SNEGSKA (reference sequence). This CDR3 spans 13 amino acids. V lost 4 bases and J lost 3, with 11 bases in between. CDR3 sequence (DNA): TGCAGTGCTACAAGACAGGTGACAGATACGCAGTATTTT. The encoded protein is CSATRQVTDTQYF.